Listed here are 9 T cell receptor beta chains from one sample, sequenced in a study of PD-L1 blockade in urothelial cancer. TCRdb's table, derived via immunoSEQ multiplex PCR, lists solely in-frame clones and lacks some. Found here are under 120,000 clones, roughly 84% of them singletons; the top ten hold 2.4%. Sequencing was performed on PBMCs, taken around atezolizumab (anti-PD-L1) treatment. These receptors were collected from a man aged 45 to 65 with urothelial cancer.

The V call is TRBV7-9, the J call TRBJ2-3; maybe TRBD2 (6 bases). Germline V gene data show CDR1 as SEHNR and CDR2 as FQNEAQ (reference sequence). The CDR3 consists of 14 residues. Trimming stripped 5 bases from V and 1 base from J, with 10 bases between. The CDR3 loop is CASSRIAGTDTQYF. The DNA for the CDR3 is TGTGCCAGCAGCCGTATAGCGGGCACAGATACGCAGTATTTT.

CDR3 sequence (DNA): TGTGCCAGCAGCCCAACCACAGGGTCCTACAATGAGCAGTTCTTC. This translates into CASSPTTGSYNEQFF. The chain carries TRBV9 and TRBJ2-1; D perhaps matches TRBD1 (6 bases). The CDR3 consists of 15 residues. In germline, CDR1 is SGDLS, CDR2 YYNGEE. Trimming removed 4 bases from V and 1 base from J, with 12 bases in between.

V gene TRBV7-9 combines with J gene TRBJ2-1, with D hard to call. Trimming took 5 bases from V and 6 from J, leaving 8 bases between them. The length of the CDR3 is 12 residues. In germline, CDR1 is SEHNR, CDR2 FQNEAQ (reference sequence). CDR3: CASSLRSNEQFF. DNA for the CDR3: TGTGCCAGCAGCCTAAGAAGCAATGAGCAGTTCTTC.

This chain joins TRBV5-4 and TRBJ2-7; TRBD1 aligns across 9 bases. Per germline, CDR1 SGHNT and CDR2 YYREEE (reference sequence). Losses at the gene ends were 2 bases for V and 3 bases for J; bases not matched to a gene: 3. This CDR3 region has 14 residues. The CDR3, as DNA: TGTGCCAGCAGCTTACAGGGGGCGGACTACGAGCAGTACTTC. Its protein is CASSLQGADYEQYF.

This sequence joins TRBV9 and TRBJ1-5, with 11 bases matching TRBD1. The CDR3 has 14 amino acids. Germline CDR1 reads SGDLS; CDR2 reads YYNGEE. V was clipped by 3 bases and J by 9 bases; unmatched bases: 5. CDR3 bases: TGTGCCAGCAGCGAAGGACAGGGGGCTCTGCCCCAGCATTTT. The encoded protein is CASSEGQGALPQHF.

The CDR3: CASASRGLSGNTIYF. DNA of the CDR3: TGCGCCAGTGCCTCTAGGGGCTTATCTGGAAACACCATATATTTT. The rearrangement joins TRBV5-1 to TRBJ1-3; D possibly corresponds to TRBD1 (5 bases). Per the germline V gene, CDR1 is SGHRS and CDR2 is YFSETQ. Trimming pared 8 bases from V and 1 base from J, leaving 16 bases between. This CDR3 comprises 15 residues.

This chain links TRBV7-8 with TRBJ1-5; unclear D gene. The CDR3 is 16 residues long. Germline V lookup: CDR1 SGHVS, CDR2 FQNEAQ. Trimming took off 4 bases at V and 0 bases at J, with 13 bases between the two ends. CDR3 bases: TGTGCCAGCAGCTCAATTCCTAGAATTAGCAATCAGCCCCAGCATTTT. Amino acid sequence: CASSSIPRISNQPQHF.

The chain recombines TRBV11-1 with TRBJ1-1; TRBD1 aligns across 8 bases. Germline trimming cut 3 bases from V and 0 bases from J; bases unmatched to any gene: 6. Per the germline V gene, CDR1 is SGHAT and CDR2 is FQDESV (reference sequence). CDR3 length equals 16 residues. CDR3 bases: TGTGCCAGCAGCTTTTACAGGGGGAGGATGAACACTGAAGCTTTCTTT. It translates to CASSFYRGRMNTEAFF.

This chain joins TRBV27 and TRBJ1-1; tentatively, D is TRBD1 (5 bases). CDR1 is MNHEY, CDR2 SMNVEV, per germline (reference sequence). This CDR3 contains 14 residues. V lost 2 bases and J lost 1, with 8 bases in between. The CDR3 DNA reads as TGTGCCAGCAGTTTAGGGGCCCCGAACACTGAAGCTTTCTTT. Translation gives CASSLGAPNTEAFF.